Each of the 16 T cell receptor beta chains below was sequenced from the same sample in a study of blood T cell repertoires in COVID-19. Clones were sequenced by immunoSEQ multiplex PCR, and TCRdb holds only the in-frame ones, with some missing. The table lists approximately 210,000 clones, more than 75% of them singletons, with over 9.5% in the top ten. Sequencing was done on a sample of peripheral blood. These receptors all come from a woman aged 40 to 50 with acute or convalescent COVID-19.

This chain uses TRBV7-8 with TRBJ2-7, with TRBD2 as a possible D gene (7 bases). Trimming removed 2 bases at V and 6 bases at J, with 14 bases between. Germline CDR1 SGHVS, CDR2 FQNEAQ. CDR3 length equals 14 residues. CDR3 amino acids: CASSLMAGAGEQYF. CDR3 nucleotide sequence: TGTGCCAGCAGCTTAATGGCGGGGGCGGGCGAGCAGTACTTC.

CDR3 residues: CAISSQGRGEKLFF. The DNA of the CDR3 is TGTGCCATCAGTTCACAGGGAAGGGGTGAAAAACTGTTTTTT. The chain links TRBV10-3 to TRBJ1-4, with a weak D call TRBD1 (6 bases). Germline-derived CDR1 and CDR2 are ENHRY and SYGVKD. The CDR3 covers 14 residues. V lost 5 bases to trimming and J lost 7 bases, with 14 bases between them.

This clone appeared a single time. V is TRBV7-6 and J is TRBJ2-1; D is unclear. Germline V CDR1 and CDR2: SGHVS, FNYEAQ. V was pared by 6 bases and J by 4 bases, with 10 bases between. This CDR3 is 13 amino acids long. The CDR3 here is CASSRDIYNEQFF. In DNA, the CDR3 is TGTGCCAGCAGTCGTGACATATACAATGAGCAGTTCTTC.

The chain employs TRBV11-2 and TRBJ1-2; 11 bases agree with TRBD1. This CDR3 contains 13 residues. Germline CDR1 and CDR2: SGHAT and FQNNGV. The V segment lost 0 bases and the J segment 12 bases; nucleotides outside the gene matches: 3. CDR3 amino acids: CASSLDGQGADTF. The CDR3 DNA reads TGTGCCAGCAGCTTAGATGGACAGGGGGCGGACACCTTC.

The rearrangement joins TRBV6-5 to TRBJ2-7; D unresolved. Deletions cut 7 bases from V and 0 bases from J, with 7 bases between. Germline CDR1 is MNHEY and CDR2 is SVGAGI. The CDR3 consists of 12 residues. CDR3 bases: TGTGCCAGCATACCAGACTCCTACGAGCAGTACTTC. It encodes CASIPDSYEQYF.

V is TRBV19 and J is TRBJ2-7, with 8 bases fitting TRBD1. Germline V gives CDR1 LNHDA, CDR2 SQIVND (reference sequence). The CDR3 extends over 15 amino acids. Trimming removed 5 bases from V and 2 bases from J; junction bases left unmatched: 8. CDR3 sequence reads: CASSLGQGITYEQYF. DNA of the CDR3: TGTGCCAGTAGTCTAGGACAGGGAATTACCTACGAGCAGTACTTC.

The rearrangement links TRBV4-3 to TRBJ1-2, with D perhaps matching TRBD1 (6 bases). CDR3 size: 15 residues. Germline CDR1 and CDR2: LGHNA and YSLEER. Trimming removed 4 bases from V and 7 bases from J, with 19 bases in between. The DNA of the CDR3 is TGCGCCAGCAGCCCAGAGAGTAGGGGGATAGCTGGCTACACCTTC. Amino acid sequence: CASSPESRGIAGYTF.

Here the CDR3 reads CATRDSVGRQYF. The CDR3 DNA sequence: TGTGCCACACGGGACTCAGTCGGTAGGCAGTATTTT. The V gene is TRBV24-1, the J gene TRBJ2-3; tentative D call: TRBD2 (6 bases). Trimming stripped 10 bases from V and 11 bases from J, with 18 bases between. Germline V gives CDR1 KGHDR, CDR2 SFDVKD. This CDR3 is built from 12 residues.

The sample holds one count of this clone. The chain uses TRBV9 and TRBJ2-3; D remains ambiguous. The germline V gene has CDR1 SGDLS and CDR2 YYNGEE. CDR3 length: 12 amino acids. V gave up 5 bases and J gave up 4 bases, with 8 bases separating them. The CDR3 here is CASSSSADTQYF. CDR3 bases: TGTGCCAGCAGTTCTAGTGCAGATACGCAGTATTTT.

The chain has TRBV29-1 and TRBJ1-2; D gene unclear. Trimming left V 5 bases short and J 9 bases short, with 13 bases between. The CDR3 has 11 amino acids. CDR1 and CDR2 from the germline V gene are SQVTM and ANQGSEA. Here the CDR3 DNA reads TGCAGCGTTCTCGGGTATTCAAGCTACACCTTC. Translation gives CSVLGYSSYTF.

This clone has a single count. The CDR3 region is CSASQDREGHF. As DNA, the CDR3 is TGCAGTGCTAGCCAGGACAGGGAAGGCCACTTT. This chain links TRBV20-1 with TRBJ1-6; 8 bases map to TRBD1. Germline loops: CDR1 DFQATT, CDR2 SNEGSKA (reference sequence). The CDR3 is 11 residues long. Trimming cost V 3 bases and J 18 bases; bases outside gene matches: 7.

J is TRBJ1-1 and V is TRBV29-1; the match to TRBD1 covers 7 bases. Trimming took 5 bases from V and 0 from J; bases not matched to a gene: 6. Germline loops: CDR1 SQVTM, CDR2 ANQGSEA. This CDR3 region has 14 residues. In DNA form, the CDR3 reads TGCAGCGTTATCGGACAGGCCATGAACACTGAAGCTTTCTTT. Encoded protein: CSVIGQAMNTEAFF.

This clone showed up just once. The rearrangement joins TRBV25-1 to TRBJ1-1, with a tentative D call TRBD1 (6 bases). The CDR3 has 13 residues. The V end lost 6 bases, the J end lost 5 bases, and 13 bases lay between the germline ends. CDR1 MGHDK and CDR2 SYGVNS come from the germline V gene. The CDR3 region has the DNA TGTGCCAGCAGAAGGGGGGGTGGGACTGAAGCTTTCTTT. Its protein product is CASRRGGGTEAFF.

The chain uses TRBV27 and TRBJ1-1, with D possibly matching TRBD1 (6 bases). The CDR3 totals 12 residues. The germline V gene encodes CDR1 MNHEY and CDR2 SMNVEV (reference sequence). Trimming left V 7 bases short and J 8 bases short, with 14 bases between. CDR3 residues: CASTSGTSEAFF. In nucleotides, the CDR3 is TGTGCCAGCACCTCGGGGACATCCGAAGCTTTCTTT.

The V call is TRBV3-1 (or the pseudogene TRBV3-2), the J call TRBJ1-2, with 10 bases lining up with TRBD1. Trimming removed 2 bases from V and 4 bases from J; junction bases left unmatched: 7. This CDR3 has 16 amino acids. Per germline, CDR1 LGHDT and CDR2 YNNKEL (reference sequence). CDR3 amino acids: CASSQKGQGVGYGYTF. The CDR3 DNA reads as TGTGCCAGCAGCCAAAAAGGACAGGGGGTCGGCTATGGCTACACCTTC.

This rearrangement joins TRBV7-2 to TRBJ2-1, with 14 bases identical to TRBD2. V gave up 5 bases and J gave up 0 bases; unmatched junction bases: 3. CDR3 length equals 17 residues. Per germline, CDR1 SGHTA and CDR2 FQGNSA. DNA of the CDR3: TGTGCCAGCAGCGCCGGGACTAGCGGGAGCTCCTACAATGAGCAGTTCTTC. Its translation is CASSAGTSGSSYNEQFF.